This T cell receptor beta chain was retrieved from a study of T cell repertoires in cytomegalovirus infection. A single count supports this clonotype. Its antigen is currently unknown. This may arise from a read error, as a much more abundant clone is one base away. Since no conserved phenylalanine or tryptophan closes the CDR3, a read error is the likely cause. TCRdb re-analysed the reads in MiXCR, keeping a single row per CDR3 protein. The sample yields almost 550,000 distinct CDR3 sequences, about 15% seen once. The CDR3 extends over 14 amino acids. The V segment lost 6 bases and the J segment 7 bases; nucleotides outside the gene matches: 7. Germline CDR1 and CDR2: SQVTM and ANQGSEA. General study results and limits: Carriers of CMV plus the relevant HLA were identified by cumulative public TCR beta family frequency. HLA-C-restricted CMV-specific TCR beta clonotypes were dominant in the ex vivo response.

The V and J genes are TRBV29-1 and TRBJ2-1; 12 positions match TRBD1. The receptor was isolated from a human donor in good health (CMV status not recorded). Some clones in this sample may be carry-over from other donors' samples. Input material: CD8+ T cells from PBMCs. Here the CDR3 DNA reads TGCAGCGTCCCGGGACAGGGGGCGCGGAATGAGCAGTTCTTA. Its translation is CSVPGQGARNEQFL.